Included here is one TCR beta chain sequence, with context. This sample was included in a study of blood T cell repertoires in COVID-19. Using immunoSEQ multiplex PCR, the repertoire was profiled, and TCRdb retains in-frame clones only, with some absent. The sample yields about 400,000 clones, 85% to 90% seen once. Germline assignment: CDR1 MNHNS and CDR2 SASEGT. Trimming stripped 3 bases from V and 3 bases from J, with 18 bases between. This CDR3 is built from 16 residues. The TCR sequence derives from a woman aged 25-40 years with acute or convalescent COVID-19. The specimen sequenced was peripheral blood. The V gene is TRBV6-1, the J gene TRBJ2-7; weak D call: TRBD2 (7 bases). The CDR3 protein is CASSEGGAPLLYEQYF. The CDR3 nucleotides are TGTGCCAGCAGTGAGGGGGGGGCGCCCTTACTCTACGAGCAGTACTTC.